The rows below give T cell receptor beta chains drawn from one sample of a study of T cells in Graves' hyperthyroidism and ophthalmopathy. One entry per CDR3 protein results from TCRdb running MiXCR on the multiplex PCR reads. Of 700,000 or so distinct CDR3 sequences in the sample, roughly 15% were seen once. Sequenced: blood. These TCRs come from a man aged 18 to 30 with Graves' hyperthyroidism. Each CDR3 is given with its conserved first and last residue. D genes are given only for firm matches. Size is omitted from some rows. Given values are once, few, many or a class for expanded clones.

D: -; J: TRBJ2-1; V: TRBV13; size: many; DNA: TGTGCCAGCAGCCCCTCCCGGAATGAGCAGTTCTTC; CDR3: CASSPSRNEQFF
D: TRBD1; J: TRBJ2-7; V: TRBV3-1; size: -; DNA: TGTGCCAGCAGCCCAACTCGTCGGACAGGGGCGGTCGAGCAGTACTTC; CDR3: CASSPTRRTGAVEQYF
D: -; J: TRBJ1-1; V: TRBV19; size: -; DNA: TGTGCCAGTAGATTAGGAGGTATTTGGGCGTACACTGAAGCTTTCTTT; CDR3: CASRLGGIWAYTEAFF
D: -; J: TRBJ2-1; V: TRBV19; size: -; DNA: TGTGCCAGTAGTATCTCCGCGGGATGGGGCAATGAGCAGTTCTTC; CDR3: CASSISAGWGNEQFF
D: TRBD2; J: TRBJ2-7; V: TRBV29-1; size: -; DNA: TGCAGCGTTGGTATGGCGGGAGGACCATCCTACGAGCAGTACTTC; CDR3: CSVGMAGGPSYEQYF
D: TRBD2; J: TRBJ2-2; V: TRBV12-3/TRBV12-4; size: -; DNA: TGTGCCAGCAGTTTATTCAGCGGGAGATCGACCGGGGAGCTGTTTTTT; CDR3: CASSLFSGRSTGELFF
D: TRBD1; J: TRBJ2-7; V: TRBV24-1; size: -; DNA: TGTGCCACCAGTTCCCCAGCGGACAGGACCTCCTACGAGCAGTACTTC; CDR3: CATSSPADRTSYEQYF
D: TRBD1; J: TRBJ1-2; V: TRBV6-1; size: -; DNA: TGTGCCAGCAGCGATTTTGAAACCGGGACAGGAGGGGGCTACACCTTC; CDR3: CASSDFETGTGGGYTF
D: TRBD1; J: TRBJ1-1; V: TRBV7-8; size: many; DNA: TGTGCCAGCAGCTTAGTCCAGGGGAAGGGACAGACTACAGGGAATGGGGAAGCTTTCTTT; CDR3: CASSLVQGKGQTTGNGEAFF
D: TRBD2; J: TRBJ2-1; V: TRBV27; size: many; DNA: TGTGCCAGCAGTTTATTACCGACTAGCGGGAGCGGTGAGCAGTTCTTC; CDR3: CASSLLPTSGSGEQFF
D: -; J: TRBJ2-7; V: TRBV4-1; size: -; DNA: TGCGCCAGCAGCCCACAACCGACCGCCCCCTACGAGCAGTACTTC; CDR3: CASSPQPTAPYEQYF
D: -; J: TRBJ2-7; V: TRBV18; size: many; DNA: TGTGCCAGCTCACCACGGAACGTGATCTACGAGCAGTACTTC; CDR3: CASSPRNVIYEQYF
D: TRBD1; J: TRBJ1-2; V: TRBV12-3/TRBV12-4; size: -; DNA: TGTGCCAGCAGTGACCTGGGACAGGGAAGTGGCTACACCTTC; CDR3: CASSDLGQGSGYTF
D: TRBD1; J: TRBJ2-7; V: TRBV30; size: few; DNA: TGTGCCTGGAGTGACCCCCGGGACAGAAGATACGAGCAGTACTTC; CDR3: CAWSDPRDRRYEQYF
D: -; J: TRBJ2-7; V: TRBV24-1; size: -; DNA: TGTGCCATCAGTGACTCCTCGGCGGCAGGCGCCGAGCAGTACTTC; CDR3: CAISDSSAAGAEQYF
D: TRBD1; J: TRBJ2-3; V: TRBV5-8; size: many; DNA: TGTGCCAGCAGGGAGGGACAGGGAATCACAGATACGCAGTATTTT; CDR3: CASREGQGITDTQYF
D: TRBD2; J: TRBJ2-2; V: TRBV5-4; size: -; DNA: TGTGCCAGCAGCTTGAGCGAGCGGGGGCCTTGGGGGGAGCTGTTTTTT; CDR3: CASSLSERGPWGELFF
D: TRBD2; J: TRBJ2-7; V: TRBV20-1; size: many; DNA: TGCAGTGCTAGAGATTATCGAAGCGGGATTTCCTACGAGCAGTACTTC; CDR3: CSARDYRSGISYEQYF
D: TRBD2; J: TRBJ2-3; V: TRBV12-5; size: few; DNA: TGTGCTAGTGGTTCCCGCACTAGGACAGGACTAGCGGAGAGCACAGATACGCAGTATTTT; CDR3: CASGSRTRTGLAESTDTQYF
D: -; J: TRBJ1-6; V: TRBV6-2/TRBV6-3; size: many; DNA: TGTGCCAGCAGTTCGAGCCCGGGGGGCTGGAATTCACCCCTCCACTTT; CDR3: CASSSSPGGWNSPLHF
D: -; J: TRBJ2-5; V: TRBV2; size: -; DNA: TGTGCCAGCAGTTCTCAGGTCAAGACCCAGTACTTC; CDR3: CASSSQVKTQYF
D: -; J: TRBJ2-7; V: TRBV5-4; size: -; DNA: TGTGCCAGCAGCTTGGTCAACAGGAACTACGAGCAGTACTTC; CDR3: CASSLVNRNYEQYF
D: -; J: TRBJ1-2; V: TRBV12-3/TRBV12-4; size: -; DNA: TGTACCAGCAGTCTCAGCCAGGGCGGCTATGGCTACACCTTC; CDR3: CTSSLSQGGYGYTF
D: TRBD2; J: TRBJ2-3; V: TRBV19; size: few; DNA: TGTGCCAGTAACGGCGGGAGGGGAACAGATACGCAGTATTTT; CDR3: CASNGGRGTDTQYF
D: -; J: TRBJ2-6; V: TRBV7-9; size: many; DNA: TGTGCCAGCAGCTTGGAGGGATCAGGGGCCAACGTCCTGACTTTC; CDR3: CASSLEGSGANVLTF
D: TRBD1; J: TRBJ2-2; V: TRBV28; size: many; DNA: TGTGCCTCTTCAGGACAGGGGTTCTCCGGGGAGCTGTTTTTT; CDR3: CASSGQGFSGELFF
D: -; J: TRBJ1-2; V: TRBV7-9; size: few; DNA: TGTGCCAGCAGCCTTCGGGGGGGAAATGGCTACACCTTC; CDR3: CASSLRGGNGYTF
D: -; J: TRBJ1-5; V: TRBV20-1; size: -; DNA: TGCAGTGCTAGGAGGGAGGGGGAACAGCCCCAGCATTTT; CDR3: CSARREGEQPQHF
D: -; J: TRBJ2-3; V: TRBV24-1; size: many; DNA: TGTGCCACCAGTGATCAGACACCCACAGATACGCAGTATTTT; CDR3: CATSDQTPTDTQYF
D: TRBD1; J: TRBJ2-4; V: TRBV27; size: few; DNA: TGTGCCAGCAGTTGGGACAGGTTAAAAAACATTCAGTACTTC; CDR3: CASSWDRLKNIQYF
D: -; J: TRBJ2-1; V: TRBV6-1; size: few; DNA: TGTGCCAGCAAAACAAGCTACAATGAGCAGTTCTTC; CDR3: CASKTSYNEQFF
D: -; J: TRBJ2-5; V: TRBV20-1; size: -; DNA: TGCACCCATTCCCGACAGACACAAGAGACCCAGTACTTC; CDR3: CTHSRQTQETQYF
D: TRBD1; J: TRBJ1-4; V: TRBV28; size: -; DNA: TGTGCCAGCAGGCCGGGACAGGTTAATGAAAAACTGTTTTTT; CDR3: CASRPGQVNEKLFF
D: -; J: TRBJ1-5; V: TRBV28; size: -; DNA: TGTGCCAGCACCATCCCCGACAACAGATATAGCAATCAGCCCCAGCATTTT; CDR3: CASTIPDNRYSNQPQHF
D: -; J: TRBJ1-4; V: TRBV4-2; size: -; DNA: TGTGCCAGCAGCCAAGAGGGGCAGGAAGGAGAAAAACTGTTTTTT; CDR3: CASSQEGQEGEKLFF
D: -; J: TRBJ1-2; V: TRBV10-3; size: few; DNA: TGTGCCATCACTGCGGGAAGTGGCTACACCTTC; CDR3: CAITAGSGYTF
D: -; J: TRBJ2-4; V: TRBV2; size: many; DNA: TGTGCCAGCAGTGACCCGGGACTAGCCAAAAACATTCAGTACTTC; CDR3: CASSDPGLAKNIQYF
D: TRBD2; J: TRBJ2-5; V: TRBV20-1; size: few; DNA: TGCAGTGCTCCAGCGATAGCGGGAGAAGAGACCCAGTACTTC; CDR3: CSAPAIAGEETQYF
D: TRBD2; J: TRBJ2-1; V: TRBV20-1; size: many; DNA: TGCAGTGCTAGCGCGACTAGCGGGTACAATGAGCAGTTCTTC; CDR3: CSASATSGYNEQFF
D: -; J: TRBJ2-5; V: TRBV6-1; size: -; DNA: TGTGCCAGCAGGCTGAACAGGATCTTCCAAGAGACCCAGTACTTC; CDR3: CASRLNRIFQETQYF